Described below is a single T cell receptor beta chain sequence and its context. Via MiXCR, TCRdb re-called the 5' RACE reads, giving one row per CDR3 protein. The sample lists roughly 550,000 distinct CDR3 sequences; 20% were seen once. This record comes from a study of T-cell memory formation after mild COVID-19. The sequenced sample consisted of PBMCs or a T cell subset sorted from them (not recorded which). The TCR originated in an adult woman who had mild COVID-19 (a few samples of this study predate the infection). Cell type and time point are not known.

The CDR3 sequence: CASSQGSGFNYGYTF. For the CDR3, the DNA is TGTGCCAGCAGCCAAGGATCAGGGTTCAACTATGGCTACACCTTC. This sequence joins TRBV3-1 and TRBJ1-2, with a tentative D call TRBD1 (5 bases). Trimming took off 1 base at V and 2 bases at J, with 11 bases between the two ends. The CDR3 totals 15 residues. The germline gives CDR1 LGHDT, CDR2 YNNKEL (reference sequence). Supplemented by reference TRBV3-1 and TRBJ1-2, the full variable domain reads DTAVSQTPKYLVTQMGNDKSIKCEQNLGHDTMYWYKQDSKKFLKIMFSYNNKELIINETVPNRFSPKSPDKAHLNLHINSLELGDSAVYFCASSQGSGFNYGYTFGSGTRLTVV.